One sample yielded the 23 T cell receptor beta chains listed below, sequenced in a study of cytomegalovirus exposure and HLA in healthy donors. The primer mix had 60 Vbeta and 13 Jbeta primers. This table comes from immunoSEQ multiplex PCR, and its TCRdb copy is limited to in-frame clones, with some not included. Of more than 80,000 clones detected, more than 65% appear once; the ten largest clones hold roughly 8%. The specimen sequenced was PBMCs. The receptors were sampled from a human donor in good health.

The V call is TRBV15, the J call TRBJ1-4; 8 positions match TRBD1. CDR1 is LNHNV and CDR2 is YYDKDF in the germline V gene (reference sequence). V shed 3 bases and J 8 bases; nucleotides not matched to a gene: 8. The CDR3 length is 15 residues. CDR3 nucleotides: TGTGCCACCAGCAGCAGCAGGGGGCGCGGAGAAAAACTGTTTTTT. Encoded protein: CATSSSRGRGEKLFF.

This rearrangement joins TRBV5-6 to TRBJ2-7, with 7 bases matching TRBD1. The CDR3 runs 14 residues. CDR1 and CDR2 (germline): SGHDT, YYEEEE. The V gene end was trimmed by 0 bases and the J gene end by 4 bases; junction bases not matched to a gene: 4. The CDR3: CASSLGTGLYEQYF. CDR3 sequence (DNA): TGTGCCAGCAGCTTGGGGACAGGCTTGTACGAGCAGTACTTC.

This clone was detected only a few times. In DNA, the CDR3 is TGTGCCAGCAGTCCTTTAACAGCGGGCACTGAAGCTTTCTTT. Amino acids: CASSPLTAGTEAFF. V and J are TRBV6-5 and TRBJ1-1; D is undetermined. Germline V gives CDR1 MNHEY, CDR2 SVGAGI. The CDR3 covers 14 residues. With 5 bases removed from V and 4 bases from J, the gap between germline ends came to 14 bases.

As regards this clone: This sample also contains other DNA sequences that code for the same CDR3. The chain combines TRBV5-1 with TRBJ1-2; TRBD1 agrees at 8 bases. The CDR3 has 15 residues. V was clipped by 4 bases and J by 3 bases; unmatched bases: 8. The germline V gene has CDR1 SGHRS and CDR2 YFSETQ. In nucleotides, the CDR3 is TGCGCCAGCAGCCTGGAGACAGGGGCGCACTATGGCTACACCTTC. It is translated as CASSLETGAHYGYTF.

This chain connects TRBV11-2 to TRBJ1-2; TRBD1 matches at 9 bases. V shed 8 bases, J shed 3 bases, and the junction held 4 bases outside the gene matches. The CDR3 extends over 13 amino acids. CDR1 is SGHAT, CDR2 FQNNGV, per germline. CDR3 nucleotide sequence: TGTGCCAGCTCCTGGGACAGGGACTATGGCTACACCTTC. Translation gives CASSWDRDYGYTF.

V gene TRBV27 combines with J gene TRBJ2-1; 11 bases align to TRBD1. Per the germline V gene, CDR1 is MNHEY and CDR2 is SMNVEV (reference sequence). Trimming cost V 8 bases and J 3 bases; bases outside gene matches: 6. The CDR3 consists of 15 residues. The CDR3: CASYDGTGGYNEQFF. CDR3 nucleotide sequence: TGTGCCAGCTATGACGGGACAGGGGGCTACAATGAGCAGTTCTTC.

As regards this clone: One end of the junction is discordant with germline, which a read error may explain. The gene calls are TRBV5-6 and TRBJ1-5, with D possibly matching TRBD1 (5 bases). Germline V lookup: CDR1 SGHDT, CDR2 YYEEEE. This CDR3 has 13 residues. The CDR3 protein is CASSRTSTQPQHF. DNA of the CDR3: TGTGCCAGCAGCCGGACAAGCACTCAGCCCCAGCATTTT.

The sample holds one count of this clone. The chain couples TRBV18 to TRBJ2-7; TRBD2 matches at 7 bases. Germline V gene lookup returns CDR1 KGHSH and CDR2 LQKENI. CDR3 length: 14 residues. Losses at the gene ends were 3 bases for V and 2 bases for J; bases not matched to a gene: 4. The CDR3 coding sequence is TGTGCCAGCTCACCGCCTAGCGGCACCTACGAGCAGTACTTC. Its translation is CASSPPSGTYEQYF.

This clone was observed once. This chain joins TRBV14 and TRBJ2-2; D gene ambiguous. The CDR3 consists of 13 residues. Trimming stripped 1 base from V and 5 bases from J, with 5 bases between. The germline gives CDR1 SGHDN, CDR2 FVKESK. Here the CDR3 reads CASSQVRTGELFF. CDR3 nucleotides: TGTGCCAGCAGCCAAGTGAGGACCGGGGAGCTGTTTTTT. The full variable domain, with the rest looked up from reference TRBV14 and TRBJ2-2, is EAGVTQFPSHSVIEKGQTVTLRCDPISGHDNLYWYRRVMGKEIKFLLHFVKESKQDESGMPNNRFLAERTGGTYSTLKVQPAELEDSGVYFCASSQVRTGELFFGEGSRLTVL.

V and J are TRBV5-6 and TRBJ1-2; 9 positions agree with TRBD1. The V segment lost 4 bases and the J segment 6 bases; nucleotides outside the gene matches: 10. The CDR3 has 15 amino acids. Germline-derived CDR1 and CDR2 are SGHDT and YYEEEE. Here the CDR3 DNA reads TGTGCCAGCAGCCCCTACACCGGGACAGGGCATGGCTACACCTTC. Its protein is CASSPYTGTGHGYTF. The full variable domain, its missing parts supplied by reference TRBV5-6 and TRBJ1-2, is DAGVTQSPTHLIKTRGQQVTLRCSPKSGHDTVSWYQQALGQGPQFIFQYYEEEERQRGNFPDRFSGHQFPNYSSELNVNALLLGDSALYLCASSPYTGTGHGYTFGSGTRLTVV.

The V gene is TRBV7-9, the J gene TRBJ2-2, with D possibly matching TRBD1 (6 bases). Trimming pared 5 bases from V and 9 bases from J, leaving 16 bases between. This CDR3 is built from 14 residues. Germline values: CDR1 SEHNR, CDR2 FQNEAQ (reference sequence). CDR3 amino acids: CASSTGTRHRELFF. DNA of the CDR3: TGTGCCAGCAGCACAGGGACACGGCACCGGGAGCTGTTTTTT. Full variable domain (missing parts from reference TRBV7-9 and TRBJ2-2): DTGVSQNPRHKITKRGQNVTFRCDPISEHNRLYWYRQTLGQGPEFLTYFQNEAQLEKSRLLSDRFSAERPKGSFSTLEIQRTEQGDSAMYLCASSTGTRHRELFFGEGSRLTVL.

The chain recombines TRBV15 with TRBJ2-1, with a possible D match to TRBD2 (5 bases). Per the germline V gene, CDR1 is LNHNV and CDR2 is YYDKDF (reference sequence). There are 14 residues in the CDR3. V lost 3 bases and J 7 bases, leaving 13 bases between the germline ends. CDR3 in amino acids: CATSRDFLGNEQFF. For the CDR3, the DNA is TGTGCCACCAGCAGGGACTTTCTGGGGAATGAGCAGTTCTTC.

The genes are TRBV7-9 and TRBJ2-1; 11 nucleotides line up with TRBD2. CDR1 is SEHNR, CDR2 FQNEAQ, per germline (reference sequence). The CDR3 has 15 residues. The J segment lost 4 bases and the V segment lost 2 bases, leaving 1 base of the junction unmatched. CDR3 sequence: CASSLLAGGYNEQFF. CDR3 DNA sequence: TGTGCCAGCAGCTTACTAGCGGGAGGATACAATGAGCAGTTCTTC.

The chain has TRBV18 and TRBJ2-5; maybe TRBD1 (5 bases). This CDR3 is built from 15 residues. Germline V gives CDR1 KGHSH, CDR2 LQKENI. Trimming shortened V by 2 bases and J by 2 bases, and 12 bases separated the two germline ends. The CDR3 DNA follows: TGTGCCAGCTCACCATCCTGGACAACGCAAGAGACCCAGTACTTC. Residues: CASSPSWTTQETQYF.

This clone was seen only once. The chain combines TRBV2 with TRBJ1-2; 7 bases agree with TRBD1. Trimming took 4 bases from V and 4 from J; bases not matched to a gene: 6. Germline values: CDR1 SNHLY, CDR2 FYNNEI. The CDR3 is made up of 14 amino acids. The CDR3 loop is CASSVQGGAYGYTF. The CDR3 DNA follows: TGTGCCAGCAGTGTTCAGGGGGGAGCCTATGGCTACACCTTC.

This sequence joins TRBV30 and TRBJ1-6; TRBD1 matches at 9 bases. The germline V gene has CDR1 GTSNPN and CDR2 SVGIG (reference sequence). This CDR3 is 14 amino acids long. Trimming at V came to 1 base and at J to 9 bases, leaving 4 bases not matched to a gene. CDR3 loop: CAWSEGQGSSPLHF. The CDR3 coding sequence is TGTGCCTGGAGTGAAGGACAGGGGAGTTCACCCCTCCACTTT.

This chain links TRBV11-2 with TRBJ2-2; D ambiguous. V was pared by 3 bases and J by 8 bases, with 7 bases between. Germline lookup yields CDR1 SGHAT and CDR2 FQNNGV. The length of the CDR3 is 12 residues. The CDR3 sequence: CASSFLSGELFF. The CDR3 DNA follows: TGTGCCAGCAGCTTCTTATCGGGGGAGCTGTTTTTT.

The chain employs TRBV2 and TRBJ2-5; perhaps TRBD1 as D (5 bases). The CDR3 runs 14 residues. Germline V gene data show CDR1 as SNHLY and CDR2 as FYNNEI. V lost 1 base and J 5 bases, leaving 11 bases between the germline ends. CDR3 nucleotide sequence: TGTGCCAGCAGTGAAGGGGGCGATTGGGAGACCCAGTACTTC. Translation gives CASSEGGDWETQYF. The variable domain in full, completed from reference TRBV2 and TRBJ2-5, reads EPEVTQTPSHQVTQMGQEVILRCVPISNHLYFYWYRQILGQKVEFLVSFYNNEISEKSEIFDDQFSVERPDGSNFTLKIRSTKLEDSAMYFCASSEGGDWETQYFGPGTRLLVL.

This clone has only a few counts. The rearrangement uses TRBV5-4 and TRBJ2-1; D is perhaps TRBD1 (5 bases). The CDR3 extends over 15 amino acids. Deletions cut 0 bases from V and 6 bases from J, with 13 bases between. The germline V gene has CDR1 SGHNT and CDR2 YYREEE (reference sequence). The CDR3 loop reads CASSLVQGPFNEQFF. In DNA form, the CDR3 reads TGTGCCAGCAGCTTGGTTCAGGGTCCCTTCAATGAGCAGTTCTTC.

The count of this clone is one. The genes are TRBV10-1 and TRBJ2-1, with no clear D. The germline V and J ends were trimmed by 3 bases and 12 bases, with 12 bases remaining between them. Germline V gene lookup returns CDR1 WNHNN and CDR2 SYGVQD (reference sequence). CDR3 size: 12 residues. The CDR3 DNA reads TGCGCCAGCAGTGATAACAGCCGTGGGCAGTTCTTC. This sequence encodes CASSDNSRGQFF.

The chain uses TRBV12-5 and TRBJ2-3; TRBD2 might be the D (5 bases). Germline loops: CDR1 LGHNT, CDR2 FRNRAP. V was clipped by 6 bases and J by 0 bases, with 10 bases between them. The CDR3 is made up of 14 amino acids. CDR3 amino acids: CASGAGISTDTQYF. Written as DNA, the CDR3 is TGTGCTAGTGGGGCCGGGATAAGCACAGATACGCAGTATTTT.

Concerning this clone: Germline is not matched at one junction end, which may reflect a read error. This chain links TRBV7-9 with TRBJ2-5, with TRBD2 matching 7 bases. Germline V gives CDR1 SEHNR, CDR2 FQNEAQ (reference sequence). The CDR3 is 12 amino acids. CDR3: CSSRPGEGGVYF. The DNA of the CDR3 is TGTTCCAGCAGACCTGGCGAGGGAGGGGTGTACTTC.

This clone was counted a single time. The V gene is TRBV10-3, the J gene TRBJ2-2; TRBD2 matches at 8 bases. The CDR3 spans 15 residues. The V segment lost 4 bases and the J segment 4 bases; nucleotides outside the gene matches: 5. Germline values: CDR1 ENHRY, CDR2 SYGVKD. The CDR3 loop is CAISVSAGGTGELFF. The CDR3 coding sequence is TGTGCCATCAGTGTTTCGGCGGGGGGCACCGGGGAGCTGTTTTTT.